The 10 T cell receptor beta chains below all came from one sample that was sequenced in a study of blood T cell repertoires in COVID-19. The data were produced by immunoSEQ multiplex PCR, yet TCRdb's version contains in-frame clones alone and is incomplete. Among 140,000 to 150,000 clones listed, approximately 83% were seen once. The material sequenced was peripheral blood. Source of these receptors: a woman aged 60-75 years with COVID-19, enrolled during active disease.

The chain carries TRBV4-1 and TRBJ2-3; D is uncertain. The CDR3 has 13 residues. Trimming cost V 0 bases and J 7 bases, with 8 bases left between them. Germline V CDR1 and CDR2: MGHRA, YSYEKL. This CDR3 is CASSQDPSYTQYF. CDR3 nucleotides: TGCGCCAGCAGCCAAGATCCCTCGTATACGCAGTATTTT.

The chain combines TRBV5-1 with TRBJ1-2; tentatively, D is TRBD1 (5 bases). Germline V gene sequence: CDR1 SGHRS, CDR2 YFSETQ. The CDR3 runs 16 residues. The germline V and J ends were trimmed by 1 base and 4 bases, with 17 bases remaining between them. This CDR3 reads CASSLRTGDYVYGYTF. In DNA form, the CDR3 reads TGCGCCAGCAGCTTGCGAACAGGCGATTATGTCTATGGCTACACCTTC.

The chain is built from TRBV10-1 and TRBJ1-2; D might be TRBD1 (6 bases). This CDR3 has 19 amino acids. Trimming took off 5 bases at V and 4 bases at J, with 29 bases between the two ends. Germline V gene sequence: CDR1 WNHNN, CDR2 SYGVQD (reference sequence). CDR3 coding DNA: TGCGCCAGCAGTCCTAAAGGGGGTGACAGCCGGCTCCTTTTCTATGGCTACACCTTC. Protein: CASSPKGGDSRLLFYGYTF.

V gene TRBV7-9 combines with J gene TRBJ1-5; tentatively, D is TRBD1 (5 bases). The CDR3 has 15 residues. CDR1 and CDR2 (germline): SEHNR, FQNEAQ (reference sequence). With 4 bases removed from V and 3 bases from J, the gap between germline ends came to 13 bases. For the CDR3, the DNA is TGTGCCAGCAGCTCGGAGGGACGGATCAATCAGCCCCAGCATTTT. It translates to CASSSEGRINQPQHF.

The rearrangement joins TRBV5-4 to TRBJ1-1, with TRBD1 matching over 11 bases. Germline V CDR1 and CDR2: SGHNT, YYREEE (reference sequence). The CDR3 length is 15 residues. Trimming took 2 bases from V and 9 from J; bases not matched to a gene: 9. The CDR3 DNA sequence: TGTGCCAGCAGCTTCCCCAGGACAGGGGGCGAGAAAGCTTTCTTT. This gives the protein CASSFPRTGGEKAFF.

The sample holds a few counts of this clone. The chain has TRBV18 and TRBJ2-7; 16 nucleotides line up with TRBD2. The V segment lost 6 bases and the J segment 5 bases; nucleotides outside the gene matches: 4. Germline CDR1 is KGHSH and CDR2 is LQKENI. This CDR3 has 15 amino acids. The CDR3 here is CASSLGTSGGDEQYF. In DNA, the CDR3 is TGTGCCAGCTCCCTCGGGACTAGCGGGGGGGACGAGCAGTACTTC.

The V gene is TRBV5-5, the J gene TRBJ2-7; D is perhaps TRBD2 (5 bases). V lost 4 bases to trimming and J lost 3 bases, with 14 bases between them. CDR1 and CDR2 (germline): SGHKS, YYEKEE (reference sequence). The CDR3 runs to 14 residues. CDR3 DNA: TGTGCCAGCAGCACGGGATCAACAATCTACGAGCAGTACTTC. Its translation: CASSTGSTIYEQYF. Using reference TRBV5-5 and TRBJ2-7 for the parts outside the CDR3, the full variable domain is DAGVTQSPTHLIKTRGQQVTLRCSPISGHKSVSWYQQVLGQGPQFIFQYYEKEERGRGNFPDRFSARQFPNYSSELNVNALLLGDSALYLCASSTGSTIYEQYFGPGTRLTVT.

Concerning this clone: One end of the junction varies from germline; a read error may be responsible. The chain uses TRBV7-7 and TRBJ2-1; D is uncertain. The length of the CDR3 is 13 residues. Looked up from germline, CDR1 is SSHAT and CDR2 is FNYEAQ (reference sequence). The CDR3 DNA reads TGTGCTAGCAGCTTAGACCGGTACAATGAGCAGTTCTTC. Its translation is CASSLDRYNEQFF.

The chain is built from TRBV27 and TRBJ2-7; D is unresolved. The CDR3 consists of 13 residues. Germline assignment: CDR1 MNHEY and CDR2 SMNVEV (reference sequence). Between the trimmed V and J ends, which lost 2 bases and 3 bases, there was a span of 8 bases. The CDR3 coding sequence is TGTGCCAGCAGTTTAAGGCAGGACTACGAGCAGTACTTC. It codes for CASSLRQDYEQYF.

The chain combines TRBV5-6 with TRBJ2-2, with a possible D match to TRBD1 (5 bases). The CDR3 covers 14 residues. Per the germline V gene, CDR1 is SGHDT and CDR2 is YYEEEE. With 0 bases removed from V and 6 bases from J, the gap between germline ends came to 9 bases. In DNA form, the CDR3 reads TGTGCCAGCAGCTTGGCCAGCAGGGCCGGGGAGCTGTTTTTT. Amino acids: CASSLASRAGELFF. Together with reference TRBV5-6 and TRBJ2-2, the CDR3 gives the full variable domain: DAGVTQSPTHLIKTRGQQVTLRCSPKSGHDTVSWYQQALGQGPQFIFQYYEEEERQRGNFPDRFSGHQFPNYSSELNVNALLLGDSALYLCASSLASRAGELFFGEGSRLTVL.